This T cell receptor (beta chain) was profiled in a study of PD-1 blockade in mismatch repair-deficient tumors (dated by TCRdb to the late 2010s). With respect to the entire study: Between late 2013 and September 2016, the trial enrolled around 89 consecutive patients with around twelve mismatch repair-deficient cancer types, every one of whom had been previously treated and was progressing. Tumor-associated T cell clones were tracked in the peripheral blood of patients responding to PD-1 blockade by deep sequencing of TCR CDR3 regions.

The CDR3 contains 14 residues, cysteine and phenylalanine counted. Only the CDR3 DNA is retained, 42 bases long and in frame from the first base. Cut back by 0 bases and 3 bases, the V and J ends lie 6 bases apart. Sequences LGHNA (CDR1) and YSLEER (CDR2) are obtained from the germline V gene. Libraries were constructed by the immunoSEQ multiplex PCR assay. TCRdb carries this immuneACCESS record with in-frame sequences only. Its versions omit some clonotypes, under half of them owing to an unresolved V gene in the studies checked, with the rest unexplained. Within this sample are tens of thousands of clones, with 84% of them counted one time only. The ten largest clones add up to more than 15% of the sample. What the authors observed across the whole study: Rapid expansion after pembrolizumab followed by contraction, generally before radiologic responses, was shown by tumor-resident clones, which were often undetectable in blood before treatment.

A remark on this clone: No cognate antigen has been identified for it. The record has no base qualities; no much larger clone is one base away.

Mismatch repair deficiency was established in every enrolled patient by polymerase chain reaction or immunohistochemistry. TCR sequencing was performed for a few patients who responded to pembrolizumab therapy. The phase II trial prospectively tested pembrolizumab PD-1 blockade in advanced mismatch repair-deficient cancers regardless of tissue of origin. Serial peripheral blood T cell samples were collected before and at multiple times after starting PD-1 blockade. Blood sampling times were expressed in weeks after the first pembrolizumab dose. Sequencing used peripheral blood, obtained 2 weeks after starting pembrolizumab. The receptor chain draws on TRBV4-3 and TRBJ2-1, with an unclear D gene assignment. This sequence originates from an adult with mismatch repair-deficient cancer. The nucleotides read TGCGCCAGCAGCCAAGAAGGGCTCTACAATGAGCAGTTCTTC. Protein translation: CASSQEGLYNEQFF.